The present T cell receptor beta chain was sequenced within a study of cytomegalovirus exposure and HLA in healthy donors. Turning to the study itself: The Caucasian-associated ancestry cluster contained approximately 81% of the approximately 430 genotyped donors.

The CDR3 contains 14 residues. Trimming cost V 0 bases and J 4 bases, with 10 bases left between them. From germline, CDR1 is LGHNA and CDR2 YSLEER. Comments on this clone: Its antigen is currently unknown.

Study conclusions and caveats: Per a later analysis, HLA-associated TCR beta chains showed more clonal expansion than other, equally common TCR beta chains. Highly shared sequence variants in one cluster were likely a sequencing artifact.

The PCR was carried out with 60 Vbeta primers and 13 Jbeta primers. TCRdb's table, derived via immunoSEQ multiplex PCR, lists solely in-frame clones and lacks some. The data hold 160,000 or so clones, with around 77% observed a single time. The source is a man between 60 and 70 years old in good health and CMV-seronegative. This chain uses TRBV4-3 with TRBJ2-7; perhaps TRBD2 as D (5 bases). Sample: PBMCs. The CDR3 sequence: CASSQDLGGYEQYF. The CDR3 region has the DNA TGCGCCAGCAGCCAAGATCTGGGCGGGTACGAGCAGTACTTC.